The clone carrying this TCR beta chain was observed many times. Antigen unknown. The authors made TCR beta libraries by quantitative 5'-RACE with molecular barcodes. In TCRdb, the 5' RACE reads were re-called with MiXCR into one record per CDR3 protein. This sample yields around 490,000 distinct CDR3 sequences, of which under 5.5% are seen a single time; approximately 3.5% belongs to the top ten. The CDR3 has 17 amino acids. V gave up 3 bases and J gave up 4 bases; unmatched junction bases: 11. CDR1 SGDLS and CDR2 YYNGEE come from the germline V gene. This sample was taken from a study of CD8 T cells in ankylosing spondylitis. Study-wide findings and caveats: Researchers report that disease-linked clones proved CD8+ and relatively rare in peripheral blood. The clones that were linked to disease were reported to be significantly enriched in matched synovial fluid samples from ankylosing spondylitis patients. Prior literature has documented some motif variants in synovial fluid and blood from reactive arthritis. Ankylosing spondylitis blood appeared to be characterized by a TCR beta motif of under ten highly homologous variants.

The source of this sequence is a male donor with ankylosing spondylitis. The gene calls are TRBV9 and TRBJ2-1; 9 bases agree with TRBD2. Sequencing input: blood, either unsorted or a sorted T cell fraction (not recorded which). The DNA for the CDR3 is TGTGCCAGCAGCGATTCAGGGGTGAGCGGGAGGTACAATGAGCAGTTCTTC. Translated, it gives CASSDSGVSGRYNEQFF.